This T cell receptor (beta chain) was identified in a study of cytomegalovirus exposure and HLA in healthy donors. The wider study: An early release of data contained roughly 86 million unique TCRs, which came from HLA-typed donors.

The primer mix had 60 Vbeta and 13 Jbeta primers. In the source study's methods: A follow-up analysis tallied 86 million or so unique TCR beta chains, 8.5 million to 14 million shared. The assay was immunoSEQ multiplex PCR, and TCRdb's table has in-frame clones only and misses some. The V and J calls and the clone size are those of that table, but D and trimming were determined from the DNA. Here the sample table reports about 130,000 clones. Notes on this clone: Its specificity is unknown.

Unmatched junction bases numbered 17, after V lost 3 bases and J lost 5 bases. The CDR3 covers 19 residues. Per germline, CDR1 SGHTA and CDR2 FQGNSA. Overall study findings and caveats: Later work found most CMV-associated TCR beta chains apparently HLA-restricted. Follow-up analysis seemed to connect common viral pathogens with several of the most significant clusters identified.

Specimen: PBMCs. The sequence came from a woman between 55 and 75 years old in good health and CMV-seronegative. This chain connects TRBV7-2 to TRBJ2-3; 10 nucleotides align to TRBD1. The CDR3 reads CASSFFDWTGTGDEDTQYF. The CDR3 region has the DNA TGTGCCAGCAGCTTTTTCGATTGGACCGGGACAGGGGATGAAGATACGCAGTATTTT.